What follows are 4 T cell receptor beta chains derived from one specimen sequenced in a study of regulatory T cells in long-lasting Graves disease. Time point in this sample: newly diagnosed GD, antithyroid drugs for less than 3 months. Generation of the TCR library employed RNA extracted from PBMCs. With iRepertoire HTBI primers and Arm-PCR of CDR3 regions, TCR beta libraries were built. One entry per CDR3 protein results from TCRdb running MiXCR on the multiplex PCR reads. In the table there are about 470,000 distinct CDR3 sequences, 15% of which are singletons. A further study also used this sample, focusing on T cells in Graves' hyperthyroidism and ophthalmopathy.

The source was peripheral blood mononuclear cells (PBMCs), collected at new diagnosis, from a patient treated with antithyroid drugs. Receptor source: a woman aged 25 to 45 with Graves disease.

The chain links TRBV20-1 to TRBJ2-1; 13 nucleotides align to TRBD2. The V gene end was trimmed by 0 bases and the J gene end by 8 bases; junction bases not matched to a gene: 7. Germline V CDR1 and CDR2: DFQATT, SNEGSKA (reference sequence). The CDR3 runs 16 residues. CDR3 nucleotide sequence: TGCAGTGCTAGAGACCCTACTAGCGGGAGGGCCTATGAGCAGTTCTTC. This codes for CSARDPTSGRAYEQFF.

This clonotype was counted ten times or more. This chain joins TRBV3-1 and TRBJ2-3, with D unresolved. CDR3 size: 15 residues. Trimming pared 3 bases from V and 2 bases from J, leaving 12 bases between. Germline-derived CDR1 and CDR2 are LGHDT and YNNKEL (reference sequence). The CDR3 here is CASSHRTEFTDTQYF. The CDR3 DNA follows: TGTGCCAGCAGCCACCGGACGGAATTCACAGATACGCAGTATTTT.

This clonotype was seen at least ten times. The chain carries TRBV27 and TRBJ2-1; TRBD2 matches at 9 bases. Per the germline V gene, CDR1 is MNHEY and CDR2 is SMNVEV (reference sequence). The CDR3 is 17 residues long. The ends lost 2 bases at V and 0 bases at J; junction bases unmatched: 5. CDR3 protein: CASSLRLAGTSYNEQFF. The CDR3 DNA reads TGTGCCAGCAGTTTAAGGCTAGCGGGAACCTCCTACAATGAGCAGTTCTTC.

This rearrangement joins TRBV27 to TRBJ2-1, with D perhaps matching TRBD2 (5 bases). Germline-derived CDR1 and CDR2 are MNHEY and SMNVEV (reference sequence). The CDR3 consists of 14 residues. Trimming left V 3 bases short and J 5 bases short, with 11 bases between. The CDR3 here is CASSFLDYNNEQFF. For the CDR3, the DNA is TGTGCCAGCAGTTTTCTCGACTATAACAATGAGCAGTTCTTC.